This T cell receptor (beta chain) was obtained from a study of early T cells in non-severe SARS-CoV-2 infection. Germline CDR1 and CDR2: DFQATT and SNEGSKA (reference sequence). Trimming cost V 3 bases and J 4 bases; bases outside gene matches: 3. The CDR3 has 12 amino acids. Using its own MiXCR run on the 5' RACE reads, TCRdb lists one record per CDR3 protein. Of approximately 97,000 distinct CDR3 sequences listed, around 10% are singletons. The input for sequencing was whole blood, taken at baseline. The chain uses TRBV20-1 and TRBJ2-7; 7 bases map to TRBD1. This receptor was taken from an adult who was a healthcare worker with PCR-confirmed SARS-CoV-2 infection or an uninfected control (not recorded which). The CDR3 protein is CSASGTEYEQYF. The CDR3 DNA reads TGCAGTGCTAGCGGGACAGAGTACGAGCAGTACTTC.